The 2 T cell receptor beta chains in this list originate from one sample, sequenced in a study of blood T cell repertoires in COVID-19. The protocol was immunoSEQ multiplex PCR, while the TCRdb copy is restricted to in-frame clones and leaves out a portion. Of just over 75,000 clones in the sample, over 80% were seen once. The sequencing input was peripheral blood. The receptors originated from a man in his 60s with active or convalescent COVID-19.

V usage is TRBV7-3 and J usage is TRBJ2-5; 7 bases line up with TRBD1. The J segment lost 5 bases and the V segment lost 6 bases, leaving 12 bases of the junction unmatched. Germline V lookup: CDR1 SGHTA, CDR2 FQGTGA. The CDR3 runs to 15 residues. The CDR3 DNA follows: TGTGCCAGCAGTTTATTACCGACAGGGTGGGAGACCCAGTACTTC. Encoded protein: CASSLLPTGWETQYF.

The chain employs TRBV5-1 and TRBJ2-2; possibly TRBD1 for D (5 bases). The germline V gene has CDR1 SGHRS and CDR2 YFSETQ. The CDR3 runs to 15 residues. Between the trimmed V and J ends, which lost 0 bases and 1 base, there was a span of 7 bases. CDR3 DNA sequence: TGCGCCAGCAGCTTGGCCCAGGGGAACACCGGGGAGCTGTTTTTT. Translation: CASSLAQGNTGELFF.